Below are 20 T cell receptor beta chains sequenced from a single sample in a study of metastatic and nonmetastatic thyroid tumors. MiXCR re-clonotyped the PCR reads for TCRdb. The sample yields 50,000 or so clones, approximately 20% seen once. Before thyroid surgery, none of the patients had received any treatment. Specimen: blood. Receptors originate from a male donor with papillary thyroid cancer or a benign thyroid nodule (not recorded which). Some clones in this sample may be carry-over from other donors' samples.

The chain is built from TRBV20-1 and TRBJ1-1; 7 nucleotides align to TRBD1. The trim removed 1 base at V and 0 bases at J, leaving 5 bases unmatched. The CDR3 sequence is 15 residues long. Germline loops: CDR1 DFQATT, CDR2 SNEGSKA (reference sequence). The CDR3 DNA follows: TGCAGTGCTAGAGGCAGACAGGGTTTGAACACTGAAGCTTTCTTT. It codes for CSARGRQGLNTEAFF.

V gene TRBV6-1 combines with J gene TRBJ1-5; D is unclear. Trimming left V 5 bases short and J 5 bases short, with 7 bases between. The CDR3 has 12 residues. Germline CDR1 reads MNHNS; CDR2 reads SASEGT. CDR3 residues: CASSTWDQPQHF. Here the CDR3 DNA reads TGTGCCAGCAGTACCTGGGATCAGCCCCAGCATTTT.

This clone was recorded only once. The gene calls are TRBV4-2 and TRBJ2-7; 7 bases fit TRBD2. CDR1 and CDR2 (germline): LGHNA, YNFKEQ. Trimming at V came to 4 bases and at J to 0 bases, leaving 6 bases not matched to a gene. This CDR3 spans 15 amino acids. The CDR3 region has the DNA TGTGCCAGCAGCCGGGATTGGGGGGGCTCCTACGAGCAGTACTTC. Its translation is CASSRDWGGSYEQYF.

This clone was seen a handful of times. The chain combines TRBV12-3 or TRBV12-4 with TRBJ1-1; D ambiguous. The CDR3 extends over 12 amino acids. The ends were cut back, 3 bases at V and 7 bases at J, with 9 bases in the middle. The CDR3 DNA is TGTGCCAGCAGTTTGGCAAAGGGTGAAGCTTTCTTT. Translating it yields CASSLAKGEAFF.

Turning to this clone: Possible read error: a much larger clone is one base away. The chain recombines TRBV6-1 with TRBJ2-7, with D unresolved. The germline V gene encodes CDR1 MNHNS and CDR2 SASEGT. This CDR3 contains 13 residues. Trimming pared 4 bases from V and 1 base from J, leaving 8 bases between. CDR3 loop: CASSGSASYEQYF. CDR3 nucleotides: TGTGCCAGCAGTGGGTCCGCTTCCTACGAGCAGTACTTC.

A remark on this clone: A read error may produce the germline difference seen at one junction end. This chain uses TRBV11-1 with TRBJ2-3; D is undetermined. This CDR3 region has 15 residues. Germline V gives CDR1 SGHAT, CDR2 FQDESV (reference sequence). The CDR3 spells CASSLVAYSLDTQYF. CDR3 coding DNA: TGTGCCAGCAGCTTAGTGGCGTACTCCTTGGATACACAGTATTTT.

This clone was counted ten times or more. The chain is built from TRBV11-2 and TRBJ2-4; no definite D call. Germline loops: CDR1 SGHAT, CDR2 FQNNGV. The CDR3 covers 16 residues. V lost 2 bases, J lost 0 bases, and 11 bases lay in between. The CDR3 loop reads CASSLSVGKAKNIQYF. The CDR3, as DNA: TGTGCCAGCAGCTTAAGCGTAGGGAAAGCCAAAAACATTCAGTACTTC.

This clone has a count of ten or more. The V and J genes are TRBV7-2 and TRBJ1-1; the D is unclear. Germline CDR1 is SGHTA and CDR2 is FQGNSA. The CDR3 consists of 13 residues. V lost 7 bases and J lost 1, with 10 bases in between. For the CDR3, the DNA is TGTGCCAGCAACCAACAGAGGAACACTGAAGCTTTCTTT. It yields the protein CASNQQRNTEAFF.

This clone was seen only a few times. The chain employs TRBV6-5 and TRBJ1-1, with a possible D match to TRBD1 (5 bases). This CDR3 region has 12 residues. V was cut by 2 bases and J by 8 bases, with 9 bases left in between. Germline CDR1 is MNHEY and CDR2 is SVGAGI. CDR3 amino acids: CASSYGGGEAFF. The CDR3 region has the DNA TGTGCCAGCAGTTACGGGGGAGGCGAAGCTTTCTTT.

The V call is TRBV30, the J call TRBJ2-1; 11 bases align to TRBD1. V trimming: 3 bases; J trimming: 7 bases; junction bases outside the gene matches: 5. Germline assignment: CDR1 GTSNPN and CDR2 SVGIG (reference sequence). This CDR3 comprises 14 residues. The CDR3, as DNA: TGTGCCTGGAGCAGTGGACAGGGGGCTAATGAGCAGTTCTTC. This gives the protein CAWSSGQGANEQFF. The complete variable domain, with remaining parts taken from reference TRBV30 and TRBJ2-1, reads SQTIHQWPATLVQPVGSPLSLECTVEGTSNPNLYWYRQAAGRGLQLLFYSVGIGQISSEVPQNLSASRPQDRQFILSSKKLLLSDSGFYLCAWSSGQGANEQFFGPGTRLTVL.

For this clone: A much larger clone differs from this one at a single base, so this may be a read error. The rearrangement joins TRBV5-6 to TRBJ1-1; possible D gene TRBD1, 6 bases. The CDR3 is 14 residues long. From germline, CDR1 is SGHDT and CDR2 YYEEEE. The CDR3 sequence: CAGSPAGGRSEAFF. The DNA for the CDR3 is TGTGCCGGCAGCCCAGCCGGGGGGCGGTCGGAAGCTTTCTTT.

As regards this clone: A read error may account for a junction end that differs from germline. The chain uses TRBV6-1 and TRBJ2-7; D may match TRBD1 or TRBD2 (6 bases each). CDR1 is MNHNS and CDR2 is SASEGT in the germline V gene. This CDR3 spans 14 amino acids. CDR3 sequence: CAISEAGGRNEQYF. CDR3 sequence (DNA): TGTGCCATCAGTGAGGCCGGGGGCAGGAACGAGCAGTACTTC.

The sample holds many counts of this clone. For the CDR3, the DNA is TGCGCCAGCAGCCAAGGGATGGGAACTTCTGGAAACACCATATATTTT. Its translation: CASSQGMGTSGNTIYF. The chain combines TRBV4-1 with TRBJ1-3; unclear D gene. Trimming stripped 1 base from V and 1 base from J, with 11 bases between. The V gene's germline CDR1 is MGHRA and CDR2 YSYEKL. The CDR3 extends over 16 amino acids.

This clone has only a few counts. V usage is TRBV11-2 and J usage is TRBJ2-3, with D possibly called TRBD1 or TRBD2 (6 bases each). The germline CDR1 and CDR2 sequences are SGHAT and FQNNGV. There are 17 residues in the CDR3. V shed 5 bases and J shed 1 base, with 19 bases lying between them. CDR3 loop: CASSVYRGPSGTDTQYF. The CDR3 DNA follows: TGTGCCAGCAGCGTATACCGGGGGCCTAGCGGCACAGATACGCAGTATTTT.

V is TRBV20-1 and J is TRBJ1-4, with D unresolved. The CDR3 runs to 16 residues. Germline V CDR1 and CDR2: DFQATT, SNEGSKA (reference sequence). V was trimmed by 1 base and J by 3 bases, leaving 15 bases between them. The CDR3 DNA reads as TGCAGTGCTAGAGTTCGCCCGATCGGTCCTAATGAAAAACTGTTTTTT. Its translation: CSARVRPIGPNEKLFF.

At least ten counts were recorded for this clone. CDR3 region: CASSVTRTYGYTF. The DNA for the CDR3 is TGCGCCAGCAGTGTAACCCGGACGTATGGCTACACCTTC. The chain carries TRBV10-1 and TRBJ1-2; D gene uncertain. CDR3 length: 13 residues. Trimming pared 4 bases from V and 5 bases from J, leaving 11 bases between. Germline loops: CDR1 WNHNN, CDR2 SYGVQD (reference sequence).

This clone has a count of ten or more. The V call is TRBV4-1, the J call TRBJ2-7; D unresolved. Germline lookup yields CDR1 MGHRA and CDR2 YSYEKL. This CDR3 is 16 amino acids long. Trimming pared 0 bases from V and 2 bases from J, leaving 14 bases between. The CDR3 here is CASSQDLPGRPYEQYF. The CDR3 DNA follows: TGCGCCAGCAGCCAAGATCTCCCGGGCCGGCCCTACGAGCAGTACTTC.

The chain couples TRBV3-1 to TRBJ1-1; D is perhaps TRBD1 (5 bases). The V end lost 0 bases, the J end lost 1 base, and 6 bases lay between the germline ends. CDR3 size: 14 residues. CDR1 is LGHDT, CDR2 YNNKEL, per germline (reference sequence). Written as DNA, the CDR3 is TGTGCCAGCAGCCAAGAGGGGGGGAACACTGAAGCTTTCTTT. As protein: CASSQEGGNTEAFF.

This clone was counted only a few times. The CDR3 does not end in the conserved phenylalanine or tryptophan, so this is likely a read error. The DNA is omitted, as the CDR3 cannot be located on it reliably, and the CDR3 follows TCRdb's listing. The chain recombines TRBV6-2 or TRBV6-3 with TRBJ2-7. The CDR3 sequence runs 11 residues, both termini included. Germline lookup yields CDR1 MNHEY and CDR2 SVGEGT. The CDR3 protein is CASSYPGFVLP.

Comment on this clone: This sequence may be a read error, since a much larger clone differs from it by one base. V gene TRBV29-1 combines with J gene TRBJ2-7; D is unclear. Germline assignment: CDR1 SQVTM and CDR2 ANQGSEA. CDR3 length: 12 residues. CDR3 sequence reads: CSVLGTSYEHYF. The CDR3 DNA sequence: TGCAGCGTTTTGGGCACCTCCTACGAGCATTACTTC.